This paragraph covers one T cell receptor beta chain sequence. Measured with immunoSEQ multiplex PCR; TCRdb has only the in-frame clones, and not every one. Of 260,000 or so clones listed, about four fifths are singletons. The sample belongs to a study of blood T cell repertoires in COVID-19. V lost 2 bases, J lost 0 bases, and 11 bases lay in between. Germline V gives CDR1 WNHNN, CDR2 SYGVQD (reference sequence). The CDR3 has 16 amino acids. The chain recombines TRBV10-1 with TRBJ2-4; D unresolved. This clonotype originated in a woman between 70 and 85 years old with acute or convalescent COVID-19. Sequenced sample: peripheral blood. The CDR3 bases are TGCGCCAGCAGTGAGATTAGCAGCCTAGCCAAAAACATTCAGTACTTC. It specifies CASSEISSLAKNIQYF.